These T cell receptor beta chains were read from a single sample in a study of metastatic and nonmetastatic thyroid tumors. MiXCR reprocessed the PCR reads for TCRdb. This table has around 13,000 clones, 20% to 30% appearing once. Sequencing was performed on blood. The receptor source for this set is a female donor with papillary thyroid cancer or a benign thyroid nodule (not recorded which). Some clones in this sample may be carry-over from other donors' samples. Each CDR3 is given with its conserved first and last residue. The D gene is left open where the match is weak. Size values are once, few and many counts, or a class for expanded clones, and some rows have none.

j_gene | len | abundance | d_gene | v_gene | CDR3aa | CDR3nt
TRBJ1-1 | 15 | many | TRBD1 | TRBV5-1 | CASSTEGQGWAEAFF | TGCGCCAGCAGCACCGAAGGACAGGGATGGGCTGAAGCTTTCTTT
TRBJ2-7 | 14 | many | NA | TRBV4-1 | CASSQDRTPREQYF | TGCGCCAGCAGCCAAGATCGGACGCCCCGCGAGCAGTACTTC
TRBJ1-5 | 15 | NA | TRBD1 | TRBV11-2 | CASSLGGTGNQPQHF | TGTGCCAGCAGCTTAGGCGGGACAGGCAATCAGCCCCAGCATTTT
TRBJ2-1 | 15 | NA | TRBD2 | TRBV20-1 | CSAGRGGGTLNEQFF | TGCAGTGCTGGACGTGGGGGGGGGACCCTTAATGAGCAGTTCTTC
TRBJ1-6 | 14 | medium-sized | NA | TRBV6-1 | CASSDWEYNSPLHF | TGTGCCAGCAGTGATTGGGAATATAATTCACCCCTCCACTTT
TRBJ2-5 | 14 | many | TRBD1 | TRBV11-3 | CASSSRTGEETQYF | TGTGCCAGCAGCTCTCGGACAGGGGAAGAGACCCAGTACTTC
TRBJ1-2 | 11 | NA | NA | TRBV30 | CARGYMVCYTF | TGTGCCCGGGGATACATGGTCTGCTACACCTTC
TRBJ2-2 | 17 | NA | NA | TRBV7-2 | CASSLAVLRGGTGELFF | TGTGCCAGCAGCTTAGCAGTTTTGAGAGGGGGCACCGGGGAGCTGTTTTTT
TRBJ1-6 | 14 | few | NA | TRBV19 | CASKTRPSDSPLHF | TGTGCCAGTAAGACAAGACCCTCCGATTCACCCCTCCACTTT
TRBJ1-2 | 13 | many | TRBD1 | TRBV14 | CASSPDRRGGYTF | TGTGCCAGCAGCCCGGACAGGAGGGGTGGCTACACCTTC
TRBJ1-5 | 15 | few | NA | TRBV6-5 | CASSSQIYSNQPQHF | TGTGCCAGCAGTTCCCAGATCTATAGCAATCAGCCCCAGCATTTT
TRBJ2-1 | 15 | medium-sized | TRBD2 | TRBV27 | CASSLELAAYNEQFF | TGTGCCAGCAGTTTGGAACTAGCGGCTTACAATGAGCAGTTCTTC
TRBJ1-1 | 11 | many | NA | TRBV29-1 | CSVRANTEAFF | TGCAGCGTTCGCGCGAACACTGAAGCTTTCTTT
TRBJ1-2 | 15 | NA | NA | TRBV18 | CASALGGHSNYGYTF | TGTGCCAGCGCACTAGGGGGGCACAGTAACTATGGCTACACCTTC
TRBJ1-4 | 16 | NA | NA | TRBV5-4 | CASSLGGLATNEKLFF | TGTGCCAGCAGCTTGGGCGGCCTGGCAACTAATGAAAAACTGTTTTTT
TRBJ1-5 | 15 | few | TRBD1 | TRBV20-1 | CSARRQGVGNQPQHF | TGCAGTGCTAGACGTCAGGGGGTAGGGAATCAGCCCCAGCATTTT
TRBJ2-7 | 14 | medium-sized | NA | TRBV27 | CASAGLGVSYEQYF | TGTGCCAGCGCCGGGTTAGGGGTCTCCTACGAGCAGTACTTC
TRBJ2-6 | 18 | NA | TRBD2 | TRBV11-2 | CAISPLGRGTTGANALTF | TGTGCCATCAGCCCCTTGGGGCGGGGGACGACTGGGGCCAACGCCCTGACTTTC
TRBJ1-4 | 17 | many | TRBD1 | TRBV19 | CASSPRGGDATNEKLFF | TGTGCCAGTAGTCCCCGAGGGGGCGATGCAACTAATGAAAAACTGTTTTTT
TRBJ1-1 | 16 | many | NA | TRBV20-1 | CSARDRAGVGNTEAFF | TGCAGTGCTAGAGACCGGGCGGGAGTCGGGAACACTGAAGCTTTCTTT
TRBJ2-7 | 15 | many | NA | TRBV3-1 | CASSQEGNSSDEQYF | TGTGCCAGCAGCCAAGAGGGGAATAGTTCAGACGAGCAGTACTTC
TRBJ1-1 | 14 | NA | NA | TRBV19 | CASSIVRGNTEAFF | TGTGCCAGTAGTATAGTTCGAGGGAACACTGAAGCTTTCTTT
TRBJ2-1 | 17 | few | TRBD2 | TRBV6-2/TRBV6-3 | CASSDLGLAGGPNEQFF | TGTGCCAGCAGTGATCTAGGACTAGCGGGAGGGCCCAATGAGCAGTTCTTC
TRBJ2-7 | 16 | medium-sized | TRBD1 | TRBV2 | CASSEATGTGFSEQYF | TGTGCCAGCAGTGAAGCGACCGGGACAGGGTTCTCCGAGCAGTACTTC
TRBJ2-1 | 15 | NA | NA | TRBV7-3 | CASSPVVCSYNEQFF | TGTGCCAGCAGCCCTGTGGTATGCTCCTACAATGAGCAGTTCTTC
TRBJ1-3 | 15 | few | TRBD1 | TRBV6-2/TRBV6-3 | CASFAIRGTGNTIYF | TGTGCCAGTTTCGCAATCAGGGGGACTGGAAACACCATATATTTT
TRBJ2-7 | 15 | NA | NA | TRBV11-2 | CASSLASLGSYEQYF | TGTGCCAGCAGCTTAGCATCTTTGGGCTCCTACGAGCAGTACTTC
TRBJ2-7 | 15 | NA | NA | TRBV28 | CASSAGHTSSYEQYF | TGTGCCAGCAGTGCGGGACACACGAGCTCCTACGAGCAGTACTTC
TRBJ1-1 | 15 | NA | NA | TRBV5-1 | CASSLARAMNTEAFF | TGCGCCAGCAGCTTGGCCCGCGCTATGAACACTGAAGCTTTCTTT
TRBJ1-5 | 13 | NA | NA | TRBV5-1 | CASSLDTDQPQHF | TGCGCCAGCAGCTTGGACACAGATCAGCCCCAGCATTTT
TRBJ2-1 | 18 | few | NA | TRBV6-5 | CASSSPVLWGPAYNEQFF | TGTGCCAGCAGTTCACCGGTTTTATGGGGACCCGCCTACAATGAGCAGTTCTTC
TRBJ2-3 | 15 | NA | NA | TRBV19 | CASSLSELYTDTQYF | TGTGCCAGTAGTTTATCGGAATTATACACAGATACGCAGTATTTT
TRBJ2-7 | 12 | NA | NA | TRBV30 | CAWSEGGYEQYF | TGTGCCTGGAGTGAAGGGGGATACGAGCAGTACTTC
TRBJ2-7 | 12 | many | TRBD1 | TRBV30 | CAWTDRAYEQYF | TGTGCCTGGACCGACAGGGCCTACGAGCAGTACTTC
TRBJ2-3 | 15 | few | TRBD1 | TRBV6-4 | CASSDGQGSTDTQYF | TGTGCCAGCAGTGACGGACAGGGGTCCACAGATACGCAGTATTTT
TRBJ2-2 | 15 | NA | TRBD2 | TRBV27 | CASSLVGLVAGELFF | TGTGCCAGCAGCCTTGTGGGACTAGTGGCCGGGGAGCTGTTTTTT
TRBJ2-1 | 14 | NA | TRBD2 | TRBV7-2 | CASSPSGGYNEQFF | TGTGCCAGCAGCCCTAGCGGGGGGTACAATGAGCAGTTCTTC
TRBJ2-3 | 13 | few | NA | TRBV27 | CASMSRATDTQYF | TGTGCCAGCATGTCGCGGGCCACAGATACGCAGTATTTT
TRBJ2-7 | 12 | few | TRBD2 | TRBV6-5 | CASSSAGVEQYF | TGTGCCAGCAGTTCCGCGGGGGTCGAGCAGTACTTC
TRBJ1-2 | 17 | many | TRBD1 | TRBV7-2 | CASSTQRPGQPSYGYTF | TGTGCCAGCAGCACACAGCGACCGGGACAGCCTTCCTATGGCTACACCTTC
TRBJ1-6 | 13 | NA | NA | TRBV2 | CASSLSLGSPIHF | TGTGCCAGCAGTCTCTCATTAGGTTCACCCATCCACTTT
TRBJ1-3 | 14 | medium-sized | NA | TRBV28 | CASTEWGTGNTIYF | TGTGCCAGCACCGAGTGGGGGACTGGAAACACCATATATTTT
TRBJ2-7 | 14 | few | NA | TRBV9 | CASSVSGGPYEQYF | TGTGCCAGCAGCGTTAGCGGAGGCCCCTACGAGCAGTACTTC
TRBJ2-3 | 12 | many | NA | TRBV7-3 | CASSLTGDRQYF | TGTGCCAGCAGCTTAACGGGGGATCGGCAGTATTTT
TRBJ1-6 | 14 | many | TRBD1 | TRBV30 | CAWSWTGNNSPLHF | TGTGCCTGGAGTTGGACAGGGAATAATTCACCCCTCCACTTT
TRBJ2-7 | 15 | NA | NA | TRBV20-1 | CSVRAGTSKSHEQYF | TGCAGTGTCAGGGCCGGGACTTCGAAATCCCACGAGCAGTACTTC
TRBJ2-6 | 13 | many | NA | TRBV10-3 | CAVGSSGANVLTF | TGTGCCGTCGGTAGCTCTGGGGCCAACGTCCTGACTTTC
TRBJ2-3 | 16 | NA | NA | TRBV5-1 | CASSLGGSVITDTQYF | TGCGCCAGCAGCTTGGGAGGTAGCGTTATCACAGATACGCAGTATTTT
TRBJ1-2 | 15 | medium-sized | NA | TRBV12-3/TRBV12-4 | CASSLAQGYNYGYTF | TGTGCCAGCAGTTTAGCGCAGGGTTATAACTATGGCTACACCTTC
TRBJ2-7 | 15 | medium-sized | NA | TRBV2 | CASRGGARGPYEQYF | TGTGCCAGCAGGGGGGGAGCGAGGGGTCCCTACGAGCAGTACTTC
TRBJ2-1 | 15 | NA | NA | TRBV20-1 | CSAGRGVGALNEQFF | TGCAGTGCTGGACGTGGGGTGGGGGCCCTTAATGAGCAGTTCTTC
TRBJ2-3 | 15 | medium-sized | TRBD2 | TRBV12-3/TRBV12-4 | CASSIASGSTDTQYF | TGTGCCAGCAGTATCGCTAGCGGAAGCACAGATACGCAGTATTTT
TRBJ2-5 | 11 | many | NA | TRBV5-5 | CASSLMETQYF | TGTGCCAGCAGCTTGATGGAGACCCAGTACTTC
TRBJ2-7 | 12 | few | NA | TRBV14 | CASSQRRDEQYF | TGTGCCAGCAGCCAACGGCGGGACGAGCAGTACTTC